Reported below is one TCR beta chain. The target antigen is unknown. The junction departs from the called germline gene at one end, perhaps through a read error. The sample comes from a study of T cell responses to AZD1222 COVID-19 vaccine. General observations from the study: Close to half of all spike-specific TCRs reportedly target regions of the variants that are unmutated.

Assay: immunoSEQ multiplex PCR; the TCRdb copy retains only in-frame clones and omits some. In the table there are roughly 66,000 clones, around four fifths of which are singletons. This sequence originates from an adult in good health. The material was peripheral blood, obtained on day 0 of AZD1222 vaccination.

The CDR3 here is CASSLENRGQKGNQPQHF. The CDR3 DNA follows: TGTGCCAGCAGCTTAGAGAACAGGGGGCAAAAGGGCAACCAGCCCCAGCATTTT. The V gene is TRBV7-8, the J gene TRBJ1-5; 9 bases are a match to TRBD1. The CDR3 runs 18 residues. Germline-derived CDR1 and CDR2 are SGHVS and FQNEAQ.